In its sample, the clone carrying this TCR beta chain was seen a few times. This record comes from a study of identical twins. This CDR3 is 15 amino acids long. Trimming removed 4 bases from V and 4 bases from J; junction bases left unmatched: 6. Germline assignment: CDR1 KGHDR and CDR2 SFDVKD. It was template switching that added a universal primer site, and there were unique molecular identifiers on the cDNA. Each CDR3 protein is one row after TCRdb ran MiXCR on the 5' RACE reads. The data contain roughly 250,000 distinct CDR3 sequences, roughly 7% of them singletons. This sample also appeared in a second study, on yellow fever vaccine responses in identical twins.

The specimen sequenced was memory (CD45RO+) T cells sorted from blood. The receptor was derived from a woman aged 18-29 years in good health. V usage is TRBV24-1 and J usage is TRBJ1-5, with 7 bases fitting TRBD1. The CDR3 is CATSESGQMNQPQHF. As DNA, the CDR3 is TGTGCCACCAGTGAATCGGGACAGATGAATCAGCCCCAGCATTTT.